A selection of T cell receptor beta chains follows, all from one sample in a study of cytomegalovirus exposure and HLA in healthy donors. The data were produced by immunoSEQ multiplex PCR, yet TCRdb's version contains in-frame clones alone and is incomplete. The data contain roughly 86,000 clones, 75% to 80% of them seen just once; the ten biggest clones take up roughly 5.5%. Sequences were obtained from PBMCs. Receptors originate from a female donor in good health and CMV-seronegative. The conserved cysteine and the conserved F or W are not part of the CDR3 here.

>TRBV7-2|TRBJ1-1
ASSLVGETEAF
>TRBV6-5|TRBJ1-5
ASKTGGNQPQH
>TRBV7-2|TRBJ1-5
ASSLVQGGNQPQH
>TRBV6-6|TRBJ1-2
ASSPDRSYGYT
>TRBV28|TRBJ2-5
ASSLSRQETQY
>TRBV2|TRBJ1-5
ASSAGFPIGQPQH
>TRBV5-4|TRBJ1-2
ASGPGRGAYGYT
>TRBV6-1|TRBJ1-2
ASRTGTAYGYT
>TRBV28|TRBJ2-2
ASSPIAMGGELF
>TRBV6-5|TRBJ1-2
ASGIDYGYT
>TRBV19|TRBJ2-7
ASSILTGTGDVNEQY
>TRBV5-1|TRBJ2-7
ASSLSTQGDEQY
>TRBV6-6|TRBJ1-2
ASSQTGQEREYGYT
>TRBV19|TRBJ2-1
ASSPGQGVYNEQF
>TRBV27|TRBJ2-7
ASSTGQGSYEQY
>TRBV4-2|TRBJ1-2
ASSQARDYAMGYT
>TRBV18|TRBJ2-7
ASSPPGTSYEQY
>TRBV5-1|TRBJ1-1
ASSSGQRNTEAF
>TRBV6-1|TRBJ2-3
ASSANRASSTDTQY
>TRBV5-1|TRBJ2-7
ASSGGTSSYEQY
>TRBV5-4|TRBJ2-7
ASSPAGAAYEQY
>TRBV19|TRBJ1-5
ASSIARGGISNQPQH
>TRBV5-1|TRBJ2-5
ASSLGLTGEGETQY
>TRBV18|TRBJ2-3
ASSSTGGTDTQY
>TRBV5-1|TRBJ2-6
ASSIDNSGANVLT
>TRBV5-1|TRBJ2-2
ASSSGGNPITGELF
>TRBV15|TRBJ2-7
ATSRDRGGYEQY
>TRBV5-6|TRBJ2-5
ASSRTSVETQY
>TRBV5-6|TRBJ1-4
ASSFEAGASTNEKLF
>TRBV28|TRBJ2-3
ASSPGGNLPDTQY